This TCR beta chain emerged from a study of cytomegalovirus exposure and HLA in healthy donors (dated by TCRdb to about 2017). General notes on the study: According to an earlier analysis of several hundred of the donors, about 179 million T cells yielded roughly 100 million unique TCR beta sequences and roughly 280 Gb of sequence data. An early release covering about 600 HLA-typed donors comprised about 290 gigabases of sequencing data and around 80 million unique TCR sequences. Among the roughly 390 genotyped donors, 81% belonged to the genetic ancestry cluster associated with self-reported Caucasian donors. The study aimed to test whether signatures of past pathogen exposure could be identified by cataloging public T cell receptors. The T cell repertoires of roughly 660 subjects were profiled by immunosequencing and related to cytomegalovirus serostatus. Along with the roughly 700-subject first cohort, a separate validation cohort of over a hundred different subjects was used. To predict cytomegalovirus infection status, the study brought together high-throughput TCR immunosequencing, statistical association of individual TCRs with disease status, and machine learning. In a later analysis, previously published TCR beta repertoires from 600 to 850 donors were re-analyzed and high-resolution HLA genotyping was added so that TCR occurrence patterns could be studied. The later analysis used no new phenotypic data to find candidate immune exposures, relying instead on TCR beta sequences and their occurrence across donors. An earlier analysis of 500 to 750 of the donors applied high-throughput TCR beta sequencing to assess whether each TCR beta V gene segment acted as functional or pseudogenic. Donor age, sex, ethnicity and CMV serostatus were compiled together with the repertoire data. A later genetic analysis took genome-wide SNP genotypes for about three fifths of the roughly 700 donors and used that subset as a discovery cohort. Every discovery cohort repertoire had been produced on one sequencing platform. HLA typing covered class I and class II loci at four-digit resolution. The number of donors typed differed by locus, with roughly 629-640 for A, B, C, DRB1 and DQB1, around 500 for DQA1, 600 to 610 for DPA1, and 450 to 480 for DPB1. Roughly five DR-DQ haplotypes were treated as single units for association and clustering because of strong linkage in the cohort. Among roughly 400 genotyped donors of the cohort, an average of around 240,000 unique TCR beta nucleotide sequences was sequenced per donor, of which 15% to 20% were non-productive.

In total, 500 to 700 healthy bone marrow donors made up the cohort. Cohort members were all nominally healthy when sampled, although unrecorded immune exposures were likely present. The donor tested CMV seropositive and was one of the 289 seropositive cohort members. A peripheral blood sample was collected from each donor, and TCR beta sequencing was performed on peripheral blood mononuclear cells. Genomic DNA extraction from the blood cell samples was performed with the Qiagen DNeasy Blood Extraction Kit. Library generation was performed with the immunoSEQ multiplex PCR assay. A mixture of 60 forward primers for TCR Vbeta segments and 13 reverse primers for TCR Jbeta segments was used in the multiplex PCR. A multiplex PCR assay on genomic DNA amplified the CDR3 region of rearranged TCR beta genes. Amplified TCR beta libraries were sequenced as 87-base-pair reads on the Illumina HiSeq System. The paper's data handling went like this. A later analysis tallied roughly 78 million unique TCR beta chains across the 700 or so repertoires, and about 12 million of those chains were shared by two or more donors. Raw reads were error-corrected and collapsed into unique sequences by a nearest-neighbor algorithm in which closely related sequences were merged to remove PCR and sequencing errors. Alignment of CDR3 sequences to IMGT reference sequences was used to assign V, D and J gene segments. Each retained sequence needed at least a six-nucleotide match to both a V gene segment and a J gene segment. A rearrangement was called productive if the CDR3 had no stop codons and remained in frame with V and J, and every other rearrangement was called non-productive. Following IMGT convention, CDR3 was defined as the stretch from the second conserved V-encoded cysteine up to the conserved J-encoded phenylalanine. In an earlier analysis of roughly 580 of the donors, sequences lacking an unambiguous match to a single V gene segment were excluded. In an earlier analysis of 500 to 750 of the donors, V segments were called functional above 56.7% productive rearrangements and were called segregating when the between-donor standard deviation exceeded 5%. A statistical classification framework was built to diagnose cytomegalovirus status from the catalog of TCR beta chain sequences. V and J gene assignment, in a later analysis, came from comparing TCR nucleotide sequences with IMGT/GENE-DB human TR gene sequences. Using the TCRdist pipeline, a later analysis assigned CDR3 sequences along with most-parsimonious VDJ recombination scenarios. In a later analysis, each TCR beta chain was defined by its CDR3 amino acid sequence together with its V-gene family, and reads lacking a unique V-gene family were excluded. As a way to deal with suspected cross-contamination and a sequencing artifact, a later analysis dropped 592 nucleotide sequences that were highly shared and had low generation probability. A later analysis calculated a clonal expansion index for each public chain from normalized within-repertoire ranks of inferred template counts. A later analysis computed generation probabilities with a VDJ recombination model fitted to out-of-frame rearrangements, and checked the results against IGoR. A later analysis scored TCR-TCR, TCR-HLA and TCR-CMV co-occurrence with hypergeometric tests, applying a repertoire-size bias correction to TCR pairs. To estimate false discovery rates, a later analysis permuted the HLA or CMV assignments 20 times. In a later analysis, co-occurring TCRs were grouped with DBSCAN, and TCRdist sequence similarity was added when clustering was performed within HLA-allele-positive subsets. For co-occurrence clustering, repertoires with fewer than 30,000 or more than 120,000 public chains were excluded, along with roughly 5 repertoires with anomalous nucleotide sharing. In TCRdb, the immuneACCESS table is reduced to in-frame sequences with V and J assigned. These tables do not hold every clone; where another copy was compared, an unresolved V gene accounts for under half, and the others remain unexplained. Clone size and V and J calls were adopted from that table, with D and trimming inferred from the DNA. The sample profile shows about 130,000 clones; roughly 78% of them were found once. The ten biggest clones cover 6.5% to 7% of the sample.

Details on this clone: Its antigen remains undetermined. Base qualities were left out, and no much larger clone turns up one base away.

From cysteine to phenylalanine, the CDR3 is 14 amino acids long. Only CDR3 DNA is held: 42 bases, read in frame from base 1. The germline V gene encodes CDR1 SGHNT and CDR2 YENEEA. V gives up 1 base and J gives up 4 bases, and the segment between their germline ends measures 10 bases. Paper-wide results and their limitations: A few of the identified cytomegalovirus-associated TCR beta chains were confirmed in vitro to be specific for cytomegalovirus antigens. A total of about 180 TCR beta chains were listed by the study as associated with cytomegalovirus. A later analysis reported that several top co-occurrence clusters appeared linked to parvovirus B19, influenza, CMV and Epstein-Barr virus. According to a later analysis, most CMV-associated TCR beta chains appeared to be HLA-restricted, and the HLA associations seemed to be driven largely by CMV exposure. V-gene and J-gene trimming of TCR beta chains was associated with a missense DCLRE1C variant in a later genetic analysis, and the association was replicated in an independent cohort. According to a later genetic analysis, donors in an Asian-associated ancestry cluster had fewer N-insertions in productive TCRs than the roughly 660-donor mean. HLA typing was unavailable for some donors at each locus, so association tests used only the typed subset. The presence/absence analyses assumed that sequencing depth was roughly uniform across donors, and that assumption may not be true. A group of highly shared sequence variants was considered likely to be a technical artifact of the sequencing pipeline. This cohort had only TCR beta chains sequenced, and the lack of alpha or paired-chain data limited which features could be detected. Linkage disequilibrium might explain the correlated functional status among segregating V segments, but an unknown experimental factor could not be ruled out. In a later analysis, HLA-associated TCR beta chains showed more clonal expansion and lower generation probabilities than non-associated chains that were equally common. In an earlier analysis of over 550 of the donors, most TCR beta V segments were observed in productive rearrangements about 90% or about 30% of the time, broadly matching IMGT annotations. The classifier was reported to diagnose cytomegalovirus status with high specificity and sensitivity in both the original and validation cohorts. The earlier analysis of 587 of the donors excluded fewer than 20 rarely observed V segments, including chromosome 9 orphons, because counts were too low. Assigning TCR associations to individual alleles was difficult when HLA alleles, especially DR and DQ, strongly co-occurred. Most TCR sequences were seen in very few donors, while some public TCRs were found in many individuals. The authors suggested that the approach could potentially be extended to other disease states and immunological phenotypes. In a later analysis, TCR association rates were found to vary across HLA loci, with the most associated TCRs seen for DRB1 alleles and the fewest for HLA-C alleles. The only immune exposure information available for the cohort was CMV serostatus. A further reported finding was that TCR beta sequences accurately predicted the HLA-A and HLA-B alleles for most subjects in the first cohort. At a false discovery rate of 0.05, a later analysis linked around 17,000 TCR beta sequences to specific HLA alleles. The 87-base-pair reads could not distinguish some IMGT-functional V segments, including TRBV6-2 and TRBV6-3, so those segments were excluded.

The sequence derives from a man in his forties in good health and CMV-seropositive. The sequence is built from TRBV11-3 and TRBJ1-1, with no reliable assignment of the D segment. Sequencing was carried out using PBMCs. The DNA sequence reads TGTGCCAGCAGCTTAGGGCATTCCTCCACTGAAGCTTTCTTT. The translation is CASSLGHSSTEAFF.